This T cell receptor (beta chain) was retrieved from a study of PD-1 blockade in classical Hodgkin lymphoma. Study background: The study gave patients nivolumab 3 mg/kg intravenously every 2 weeks.

The CDR3 is made up of 13 amino acids. Germline CDR1 and CDR2: MNHNS and SASEGT. After removal of 7 bases from V and 7 bases from J, the junction contained 4 bases not matched to a gene. TCRdb keeps only in-frame clones here, not all; method: immunoSEQ multiplex PCR. The data contain 15,000 to 20,000 clones, around 74% of them singletons. Overall study results and limits: Although disease activity or prior therapy may be involved, causes of the repertoire differences remain undefined. TCR diversity rose significantly by C4D1 in CD4+ but not CD8+ cells. Baseline diversity resembling that of newly diagnosed patients was seen in complete responders.

The time point: cycle 4 day 1 (C4D1), after more than five weeks of nivolumab. Each patient relapsed following autologous stem cell transplantation, and prior brentuximab vedotin exposure differed. The CD4+ T cells used were purified from thawed PBMCs through magnetic negative selection. This clone was seen more than once but under ten times. Its antigen is currently unknown. The source material was CD4+ T cells from blood, sampled before the fourth cycle of nivolumab. The gene calls are TRBV6-1 and TRBJ1-6; TRBD1 matches at 7 bases. The sequence derives from a human donor with classical Hodgkin lymphoma. The CDR3 DNA reads TGTGCCAGCAACGGACAGGCCAATTCACCCCTCCACTTT. Translated: CASNGQANSPLHF.